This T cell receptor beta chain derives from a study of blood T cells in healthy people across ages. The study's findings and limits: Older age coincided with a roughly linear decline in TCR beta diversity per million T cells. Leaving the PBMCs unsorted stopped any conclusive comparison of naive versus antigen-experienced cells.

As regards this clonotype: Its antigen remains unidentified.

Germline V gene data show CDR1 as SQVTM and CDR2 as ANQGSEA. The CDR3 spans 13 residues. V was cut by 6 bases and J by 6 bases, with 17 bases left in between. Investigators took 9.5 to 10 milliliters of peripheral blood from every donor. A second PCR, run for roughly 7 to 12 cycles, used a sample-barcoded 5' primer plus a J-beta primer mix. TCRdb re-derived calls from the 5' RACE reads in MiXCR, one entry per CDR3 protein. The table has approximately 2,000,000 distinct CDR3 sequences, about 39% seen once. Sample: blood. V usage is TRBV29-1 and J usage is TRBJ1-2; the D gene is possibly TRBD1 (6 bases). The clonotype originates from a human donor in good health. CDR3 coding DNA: TGCAGCGTCTTGAACAGGGAGGAGGATGGCTACACCTTC. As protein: CSVLNREEDGYTF.